This is a list of T cell receptor beta chains from one sample in a study of blood T cell repertoires in COVID-19. Assay: immunoSEQ multiplex PCR; the TCRdb copy retains only in-frame clones and omits some. The sample records almost 350,000 clones, about nine tenths being singletons. Sequencing was done on a sample of PBMCs or T cells enriched from blood (not recorded which). These receptors all come from a woman between 25 and 40 years old who had been exposed to COVID-19. The CDR3 runs from the conserved cysteine through the conserved F or W. D genes are given only for firm matches. Where a row states a size, it is once, few, many or the class of an expanded clone; other rows omit it.

j_call v_call clone_size cdr3_length d_call cdr3_nt cdr3_aa
TRBJ2-3 TRBV28 NA 16 TRBD1 TGTGCCAGCAGGCCGTTTGAGGACAGGGCGTATAGTCCGCAGTATTTT CASRPFEDRAYSPQYF
TRBJ1-2 TRBV28 few 17 TRBD1 TGTGCCAGCATCACCGGGACAGGGCGGCTCCTAGGCTATGGCTACACCTTC CASITGTGRLLGYGYTF
TRBJ2-6 TRBV6-6 few 17 TRBD2 TGTGCCAGCAGTCCAGCGGGCGGGGGCTCTGGGGCCAACGTCCTGACTTTC CASSPAGGGSGANVLTF
TRBJ1-1 TRBV5-1 NA 13 NA TGCGCCAGCAGCTTGGGGGCTCTCACTGAAGCTTTCTTT CASSLGALTEAFF
TRBJ2-7 TRBV20-1 few 10 NA TGCAGTGCTAACTTCTACGAGCAGTACTTC CSANFYEQYF
TRBJ2-7 TRBV27 NA 17 NA TGTGCCAGCAGTTTACATTTGGGCAGGGGGGACTCCTACGAGCAGTACTTC CASSLHLGRGDSYEQYF
TRBJ2-7 TRBV28 NA 15 NA TGTGCCAGCAGTCGACCTCGAACTAACAGGGTCGAGCAGTACTTC CASSRPRTNRVEQYF
TRBJ2-1 TRBV27 few 13 TRBD2 TGTGCCAGCTTGGCTAGCGGGGGGCCCGAGCAGTTCTTC CASLASGGPEQFF
TRBJ1-2 TRBV12-3/TRBV12-4 NA 12 NA TGTGCCAGCAGTCCTACTACACGGAGGCACACCTTC CASSPTTRRHTF
TRBJ1-5 TRBV12-5 NA 17 NA TGTGCTAGTGGTTTGGTACAGAGGGTCGGGTGGAGTCAGCCCCAGCATTTT CASGLVQRVGWSQPQHF
TRBJ1-2 TRBV2 NA 17 TRBD1 TGTGCCAGCAGTGAACGGACAGGGGGTCAGATATTTTATGGCTACACCTTC CASSERTGGQIFYGYTF
TRBJ2-7 TRBV11-3 NA 15 NA TGTGCCAGCAGCTTAGGTGGTGTCAGCTCCTACGAGCAGTACTTC CASSLGGVSSYEQYF
TRBJ1-6 TRBV12-3/TRBV12-4 NA 13 NA TGTGCCAGCAGGGGCATATTGGATTCACCCCTCCACTTT CASRGILDSPLHF
TRBJ2-7 TRBV29-1 few 12 NA TGCAGCGGAGGGGACACTACCTACGAGCAGTACTTC CSGGDTTYEQYF
TRBJ1-2 TRBV4-1 NA 16 TRBD1 TGCGCCAGCAGCTCGGACAGGGTAATGGCTAACTATGGCTACACCTTC CASSSDRVMANYGYTF
TRBJ2-7 TRBV2 NA 16 TRBD2 TGTGCCAGCAGTGAAGTGGCGGGAGGGCCTACCTACGAGCAGTACTTC CASSEVAGGPTYEQYF
TRBJ1-2 TRBV19 NA 13 TRBD1 TGTGCCAGTAGTGCCGGGACAGGCTATGGCTACACCTTC CASSAGTGYGYTF